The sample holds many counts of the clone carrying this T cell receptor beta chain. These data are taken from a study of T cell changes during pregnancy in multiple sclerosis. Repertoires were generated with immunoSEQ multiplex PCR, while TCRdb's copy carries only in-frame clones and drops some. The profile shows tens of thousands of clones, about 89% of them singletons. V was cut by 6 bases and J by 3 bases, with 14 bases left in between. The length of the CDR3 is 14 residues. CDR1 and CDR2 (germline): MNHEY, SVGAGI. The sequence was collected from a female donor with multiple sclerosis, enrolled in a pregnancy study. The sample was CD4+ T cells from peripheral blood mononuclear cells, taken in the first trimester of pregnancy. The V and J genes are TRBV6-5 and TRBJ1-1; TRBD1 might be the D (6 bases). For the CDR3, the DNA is TGTGCCAGCAGCCGATCCGACAGGTACACTGAAGCTTTCTTT. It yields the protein CASSRSDRYTEAFF.